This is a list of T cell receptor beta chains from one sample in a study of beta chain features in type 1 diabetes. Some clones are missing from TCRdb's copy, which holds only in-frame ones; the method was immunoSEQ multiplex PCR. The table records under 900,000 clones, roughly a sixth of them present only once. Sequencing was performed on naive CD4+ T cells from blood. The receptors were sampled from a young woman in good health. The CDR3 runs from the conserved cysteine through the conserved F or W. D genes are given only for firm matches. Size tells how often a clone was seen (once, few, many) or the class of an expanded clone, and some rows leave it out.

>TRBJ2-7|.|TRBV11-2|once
CASSEHFYYEQYF
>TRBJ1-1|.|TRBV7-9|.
CASSRPYAEAFF
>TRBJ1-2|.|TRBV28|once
CASSLFSLGRKGHGYTF
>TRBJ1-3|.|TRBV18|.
CASSPQARSGNTIYF
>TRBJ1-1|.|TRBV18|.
CASTLLGGPVTEAFF
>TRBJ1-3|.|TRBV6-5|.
CASSYSTRGGNTIYF
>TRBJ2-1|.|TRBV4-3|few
CASSQDRGLEQFF
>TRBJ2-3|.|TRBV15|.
CATSAHGRATDTQYF
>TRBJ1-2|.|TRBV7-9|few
CASSSGHYGYTF
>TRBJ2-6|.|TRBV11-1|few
CASSLGKHVSGANVLTF
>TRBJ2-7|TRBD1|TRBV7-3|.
CASSLGTVVPYEQYF
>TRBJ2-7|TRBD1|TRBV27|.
CASSSPGQGLYEQYF
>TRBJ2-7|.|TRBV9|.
CASSHSYAAPF
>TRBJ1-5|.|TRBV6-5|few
CASSYSMVSNQPQHF
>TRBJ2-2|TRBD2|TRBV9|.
CASATSGNTGELFF
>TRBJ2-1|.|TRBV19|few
CASSKIGDSSYNEQFF
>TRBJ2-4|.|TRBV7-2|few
CASSLGGALKNIQYF
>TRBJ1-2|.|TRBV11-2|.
CASSHGLGGYTF
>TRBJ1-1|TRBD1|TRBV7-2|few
CASSLIGTVTEAFF
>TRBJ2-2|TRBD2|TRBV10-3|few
CAIGTIDSTGELFF
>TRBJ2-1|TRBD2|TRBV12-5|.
CASGLVPGLAGEKVSYNEQFF
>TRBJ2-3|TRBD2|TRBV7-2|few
CASSLGLAGAIDTQYF
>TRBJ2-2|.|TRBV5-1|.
CASSVAVTNTGELFF
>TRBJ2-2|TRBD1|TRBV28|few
CASSLTGTGYTGELFF
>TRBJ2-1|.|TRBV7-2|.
CASSPPRGGPNEQFF
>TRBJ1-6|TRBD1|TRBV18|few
CASSPVTGDNSPLHF
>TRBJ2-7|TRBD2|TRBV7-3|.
CASSLSGGTSGSEQYF
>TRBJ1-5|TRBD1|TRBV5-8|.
CASSPKGQGSNQPQHF
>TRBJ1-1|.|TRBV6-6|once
CASTREQNTEAFF
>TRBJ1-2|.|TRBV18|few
CASSDDSSYGYTF
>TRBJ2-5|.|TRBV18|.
CASSQLGVQETQYF
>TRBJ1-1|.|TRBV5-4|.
CASSLDGSMNTEAFF
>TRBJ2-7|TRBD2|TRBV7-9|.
CASSLGLAGVWEQYF
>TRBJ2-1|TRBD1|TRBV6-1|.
CASNRDRFEQFF
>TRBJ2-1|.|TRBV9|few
CASSVRAVIPNEQFF
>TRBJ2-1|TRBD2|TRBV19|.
CASSSGTSGSREQFF
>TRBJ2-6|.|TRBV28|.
CASRLTSSGANVLTF
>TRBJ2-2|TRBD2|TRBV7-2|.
CASRLGGGRAGELFF
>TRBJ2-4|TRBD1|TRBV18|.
CASSLTGTVAKNIQYF
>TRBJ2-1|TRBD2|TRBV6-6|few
CASRTLAGPYNEQFF
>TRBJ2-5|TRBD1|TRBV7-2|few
CASSLDRGLETQYF
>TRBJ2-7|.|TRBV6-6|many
CASSYSIGEQYF
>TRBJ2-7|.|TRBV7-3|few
CASSLIPGEQYF
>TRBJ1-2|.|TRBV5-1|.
CASSLVVGGRGGYTF
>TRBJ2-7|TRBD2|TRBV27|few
CASRALAGVSYEQYF
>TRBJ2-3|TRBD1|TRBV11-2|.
CASSLRDRGRSDTQYF
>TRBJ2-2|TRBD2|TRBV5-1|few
CASSQREGNTGELFF
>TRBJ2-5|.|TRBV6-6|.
CASSWTQRGTQYF
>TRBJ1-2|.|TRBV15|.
CATSRDQGVNYGYTF
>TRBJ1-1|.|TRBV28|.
CASYREDNTEAFF
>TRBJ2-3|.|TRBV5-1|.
CASSWVLGGADTQYF
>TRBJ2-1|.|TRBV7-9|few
CASSPGQTVVQFF
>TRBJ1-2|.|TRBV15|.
CATSRGSGSNYGYTF
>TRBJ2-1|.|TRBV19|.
CASAAVSYNEQFF
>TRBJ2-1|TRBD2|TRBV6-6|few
CASSFREAGEQFF
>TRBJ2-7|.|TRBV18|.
CASSPSFGTYEQYF
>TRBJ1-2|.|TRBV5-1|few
CASSLSSPGFGYTF
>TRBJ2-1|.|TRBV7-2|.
CASSLSRQAVEQFF
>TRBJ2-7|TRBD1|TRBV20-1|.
CSASGGEQYF
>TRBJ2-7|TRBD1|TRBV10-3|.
CAISVGGSSYEQYF